This T cell receptor (beta chain) appears in the sequencing data of a study of T cell repertoires in cytomegalovirus infection. On the study more broadly: Matching HLA type and CMV infection were both indicated by public TCR beta signatures. The study's findings and limits: Carriers of CMV and the relevant HLA type were discriminated by public TCR beta frequency.

Via MiXCR, TCRdb re-called the reads, giving one row per CDR3 protein. The table includes fewer than 250,000 distinct CDR3 sequences, around 12% detected once. This CDR3 is built from 16 residues. Germline trimming cut 0 bases from V and 6 bases from J; bases unmatched to any gene: 5. Germline CDR1 and CDR2: SGHTA and FQGNSA. This clonotype was seen at least ten times. Its antigen is still unknown. V usage is TRBV7-2 and J usage is TRBJ2-3, with 11 bases that match TRBD2. Sequences were obtained from PBMCs. This TCR was recovered from a human donor in good health (CMV status not recorded). Some clones in this sample may be carry-over from other donors' samples. The CDR3 here is CASSLASGGGADTQYF. In nucleotides, the CDR3 is TGTGCCAGCAGCTTAGCTAGCGGGGGGGGTGCGGATACGCAGTATTTT.